A selection of T cell receptor beta chains follows, all from one sample in a study of tumor-infiltrating lymphocytes in localized non-small cell lung cancer. Using immunoSEQ multiplex PCR, the repertoire was profiled, and TCRdb retains in-frame clones only, with some absent. Here the sample spans more than 10,000 clones, around 79% being singletons. The sequencing input was lung tumor tissue. The receptors were sampled from a human donor with non-small cell lung cancer. Each CDR3 is given with its conserved first and last residue. D genes are given only for firm matches. Rows give clone size only sometimes, using once, few, many, or a class for an expanded clone.

J gene,clone size,V gene,D gene,CDR3 DNA,CDR3 protein
TRBJ2-7,.,TRBV7-2,.,TGTGCCAGCAGCTCCCGACAGGCGATCTACGAGCAGTACTTC,CASSSRQAIYEQYF
TRBJ1-6,.,TRBV4-2,.,TGTGCCAGCAGCCAAGACAGTCAGAATTCACCCCTCCACTTT,CASSQDSQNSPLHF
TRBJ1-2,once,TRBV6-1,.,TGTGCCAGCAGTCTCGATCTCAGAGCTAACTATGGCTACACCTTC,CASSLDLRANYGYTF
TRBJ2-7,.,TRBV28,TRBD2,TGTGCCAGCAGTTTATCCGGGACCGGGACTAGCGCCTACGAGCAGTACTTC,CASSLSGTGTSAYEQYF
TRBJ2-3,.,TRBV7-8,TRBD1,TGTGCCAGCAGCTTAGCGAGGGTCCAGGGGGCACGGGATACGCAGTATTTT,CASSLARVQGARDTQYF
TRBJ2-4,.,TRBV7-2,TRBD2,TGTGCCAGCACCCCGGGTGGCGGGGGGCGGGACAAAAACATTCAGTACTTC,CASTPGGGGRDKNIQYF
TRBJ2-5,.,TRBV5-1,.,TGCGCCAGCAGCTGGCAAGAGACCCAGTACTTC,CASSWQETQYF
TRBJ2-3,.,TRBV30,.,TGTGCCTGGAGTGCAGGCACAGATACGCAGTATTTT,CAWSAGTDTQYF
TRBJ2-4,.,TRBV25-1,.,TGTGCCAGCAGTGAAAGTACGGCGGGACAAAACATTCAGTACTTC,CASSESTAGQNIQYF
TRBJ1-4,.,TRBV18,.,TGTGCCAGCTCCTCAAAAGGGCACCCTAATGAAAAACTGTTTTTT,CASSSKGHPNEKLFF
TRBJ2-3,medium-sized,TRBV4-3,.,TGCGCCAGCAGCCGGACCTATACAGATACGCAGTATTTT,CASSRTYTDTQYF
TRBJ2-3,once,TRBV5-4,TRBD2,TGTGCCAGCAGAAAAAGGGGACTAGATGTGACAGATACGCAGTATTTT,CASRKRGLDVTDTQYF
TRBJ1-6,.,TRBV18,TRBD1,TGTGCCAGCTCACCCCAGGGGGCGGATTCACCCCTCCACTTT,CASSPQGADSPLHF
TRBJ2-7,.,TRBV5-4,TRBD1,TGTGCCAGCAGCTTGGATTGGACAGGGTCCTACGAGCAGTACTTC,CASSLDWTGSYEQYF
TRBJ2-5,.,TRBV27,.,TGTGCCAGCAGTTTCTCCGGGGCCCAGACCCAGTACTTC,CASSFSGAQTQYF
TRBJ2-2,.,TRBV7-2,.,TGTGCCAGCCGGACAGTAAACACCGGGGAGCTGTTTTTT,CASRTVNTGELFF
TRBJ1-6,.,TRBV6-1,TRBD1,TGTGCCAGCAACACGGGACAGGCGTATTCACCCCTCCACTTT,CASNTGQAYSPLHF
TRBJ1-1,.,TRBV5-1,TRBD1,TGCGCCAGCAGCTTGGAAAGGACAGGGATAAGGCACACTGAAGCTTTCTTT,CASSLERTGIRHTEAFF
TRBJ2-3,few,TRBV6-7,TRBD1,TGTGCCAGCAGTTACTCGGGACAGGGGCTATTCGGCACAGATACGCAGTATTTT,CASSYSGQGLFGTDTQYF
TRBJ1-6,.,TRBV21-1,.,TGTGCCAGCAGCAAAGGTTCACCCCTCCACTTT,CASSKGSPLHF
TRBJ1-2,once,TRBV25-1,.,TGTGGCAGCAGTTTAGGGGACTATGGCTACACCTTC,CGSSLGDYGYTF
TRBJ1-2,.,TRBV7-9,.,TGTGCCAGCAGCTTAGGAGTCTCGGGGGCGTTTGGCTACACCTTC,CASSLGVSGAFGYTF
TRBJ2-3,few,TRBV25-1,.,TGTGCCAGCAGTGAGGCGGGTAGCGGCGGCCTCACAGATACGCAGTATTTT,CASSEAGSGGLTDTQYF
TRBJ2-1,few,TRBV7-6,.,TGTGCCAGCAGCTCGAGGACTGGGGGAGGTGAGCAGTTCTTC,CASSSRTGGGEQFF
TRBJ1-2,few,TRBV7-9,.,TGTGCCAGCAGCCCAGGAGGTTTAAACAACTATGGCTACACCTTC,CASSPGGLNNYGYTF
TRBJ1-2,.,TRBV30,.,TGTGCCTGGAGTGGGGCAGGGAACTATGGCTACACCTTC,CAWSGAGNYGYTF
TRBJ2-7,.,TRBV19,.,TGTGCCAGTAGTGTACCGGACAGATCCTACGAGCAGTACTTC,CASSVPDRSYEQYF
TRBJ2-7,.,TRBV5-1,.,TGCGCCAGCAGCTTTACCGGGACTTCAGCCCAGTACGAGCAGTACTTC,CASSFTGTSAQYEQYF
TRBJ1-2,.,TRBV9,.,TGTGCCAGCAGCGCGATCTGGGGCTACACCTTC,CASSAIWGYTF
TRBJ1-1,few,TRBV5-1,.,TGCGCCAGCAGAAACGGGACCGGTTTGATTTTGTCCACTGAAGCTTTCTTT,CASRNGTGLILSTEAFF
TRBJ2-7,.,TRBV15,.,TGTGCCACCAGCAGCCTGGAACAGGTTAATTCCTACGAGCAGTACTTC,CATSSLEQVNSYEQYF
TRBJ2-2,few,TRBV11-3,.,TGTGCCAGCAGCTTAAGGGACCCCGGGGAGCTGTTTTTT,CASSLRDPGELFF
TRBJ1-1,.,TRBV6-5,TRBD1,TGTGCCAGCAGTTACTCTAGGACAGGGTATACTGAAGCTTTCTTT,CASSYSRTGYTEAFF
TRBJ2-3,few,TRBV10-3,.,TGTGCCATCAGTGCCGGGAGCGCAGATACGCAGTATTTT,CAISAGSADTQYF
TRBJ1-2,.,TRBV27,.,TGTGCCAGCAGACCGTCCCTAGGCTATGGCTACACCTTC,CASRPSLGYGYTF
TRBJ2-1,.,TRBV10-3,TRBD2,TGTGCCATCCGAGTCGGCGGGAGGGGGAAAAATGAGCAGTTCTTC,CAIRVGGRGKNEQFF
TRBJ1-4,.,TRBV18,.,TGTGCCAGCTCACCACAGGGAGGGACTAATGAAAAACTGTTTTTT,CASSPQGGTNEKLFF
TRBJ2-5,once,TRBV6-5,TRBD1,TGTGCCAGCAGGCGGACAGGGCTAGAGACCCAGTACTTC,CASRRTGLETQYF
TRBJ2-7,.,TRBV10-2,.,TGCGCCAGCAGAGGGGGACTTTCCTACGAGCAGTACTTC,CASRGGLSYEQYF
TRBJ2-1,.,TRBV5-1,.,TGCGCCAGCAGCCCCCTGGCAGGGTTCGACTACAATGAGCAGTTCTTC,CASSPLAGFDYNEQFF
TRBJ1-5,.,TRBV27,.,TGTGCCAGCAGTTTTATTTCCGGCAATCAGCCCCAGCATTTT,CASSFISGNQPQHF
TRBJ2-4,.,TRBV4-3,TRBD2,TGCGCCAGCAGCCAAGATGTCGCTAGCGGGGGGGCCGGACCTGACATTCAGTACTTC,CASSQDVASGGAGPDIQYF
TRBJ2-7,.,TRBV2,.,TGTGCCAGCACCCCCGTCCGGGGAAGAAGCTACGAGCAGTACTTC,CASTPVRGRSYEQYF
TRBJ1-2,.,TRBV6-1,.,TGTGCCAGCAGTGCGGCAGTCCAAGTCTATGGCTACACCTTC,CASSAAVQVYGYTF